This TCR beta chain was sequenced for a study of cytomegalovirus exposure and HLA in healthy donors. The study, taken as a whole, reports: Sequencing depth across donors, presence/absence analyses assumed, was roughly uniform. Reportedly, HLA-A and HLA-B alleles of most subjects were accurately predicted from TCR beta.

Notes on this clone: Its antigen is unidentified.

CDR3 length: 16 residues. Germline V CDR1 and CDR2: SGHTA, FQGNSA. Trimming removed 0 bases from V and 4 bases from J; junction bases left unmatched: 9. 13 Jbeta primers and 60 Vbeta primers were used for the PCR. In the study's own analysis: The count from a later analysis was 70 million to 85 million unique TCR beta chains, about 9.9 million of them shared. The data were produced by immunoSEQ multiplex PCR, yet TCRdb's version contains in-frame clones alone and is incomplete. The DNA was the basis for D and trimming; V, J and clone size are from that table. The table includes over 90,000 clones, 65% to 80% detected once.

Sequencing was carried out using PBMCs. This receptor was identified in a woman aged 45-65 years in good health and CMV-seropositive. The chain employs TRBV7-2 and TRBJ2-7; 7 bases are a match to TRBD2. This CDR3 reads CASSLAGWGGSYEQYF. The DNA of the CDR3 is TGTGCCAGCAGCTTAGCTGGCTGGGGGGGTTCGTACGAGCAGTACTTC. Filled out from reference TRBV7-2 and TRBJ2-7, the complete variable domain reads GAGVSQSPSNKVTEKGKDVELRCDPISGHTALYWYRQSLGQGLEFLIYFQGNSAPDKSGLPSDRFSAERTGGSVSTLTIQRTQQEDSAVYLCASSLAGWGGSYEQYFGPGTRLTVT.